This note documents a single TCR beta chain sequence. This sample stems from a study of blood T cell repertoires in COVID-19. Study as a whole: The United States, Italy and Spain provided the acute and convalescent COVID-19 samples. Nucleic acid was either cDNA or gDNA, and it came from T cells, B-cell-depleted T cells, or PBMCs.

Per the original methods: Counts of nucleated cells, estimated from reference gene primer amplification, were obtained. Assay: immunoSEQ multiplex PCR; the TCRdb copy retains only in-frame clones and omits some. V, J and clone size reflect that table, while D and trimming were determined from the DNA. The repertoire holds about 180,000 clones, with about 87% as singletons. V was shortened by 5 bases and J by 4 bases, with 23 bases between the two germline ends. The CDR3 is 17 residues long. Per the germline V gene, CDR1 is LNHDA and CDR2 is SQIVND (reference sequence). Sequencing input: peripheral blood. The receptor was isolated from a man aged 40-55 years with active or convalescent COVID-19. The chain joins TRBV19 to TRBJ2-5, with D tentatively TRBD1 (6 bases). The CDR3 loop reads CASSPFIGTPSAETQYF. CDR3 DNA: TGTGCCAGTAGTCCTTTCATTGGGACACCTTCAGCAGAGACCCAGTACTTC.